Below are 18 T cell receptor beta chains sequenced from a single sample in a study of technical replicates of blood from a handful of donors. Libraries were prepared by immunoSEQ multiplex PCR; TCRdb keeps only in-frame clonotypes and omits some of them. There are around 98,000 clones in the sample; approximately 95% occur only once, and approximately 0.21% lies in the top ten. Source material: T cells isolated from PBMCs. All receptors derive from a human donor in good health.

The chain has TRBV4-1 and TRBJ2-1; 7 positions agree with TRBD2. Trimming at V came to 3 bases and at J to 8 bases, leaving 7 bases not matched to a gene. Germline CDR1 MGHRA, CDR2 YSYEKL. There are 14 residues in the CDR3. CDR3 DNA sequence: TGCGCCAGCAGCCAGGGCGGGAGTCTCCATGAGCAGTTCTTC. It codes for CASSQGGSLHEQFF.

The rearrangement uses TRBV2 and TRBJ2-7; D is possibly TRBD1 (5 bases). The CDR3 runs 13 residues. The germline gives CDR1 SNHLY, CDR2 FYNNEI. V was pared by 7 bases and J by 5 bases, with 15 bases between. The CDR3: CASIGRAANEQYF. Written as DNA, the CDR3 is TGTGCCAGCATTGGCAGGGCCGCAAACGAGCAGTACTTC.

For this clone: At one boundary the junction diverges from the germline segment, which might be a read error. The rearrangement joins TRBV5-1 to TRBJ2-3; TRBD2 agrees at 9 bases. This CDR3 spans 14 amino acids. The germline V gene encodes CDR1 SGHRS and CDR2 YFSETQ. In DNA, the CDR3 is TGCGCCAGCAGCCCGGGGACTAGCAAAGATACGCAGTATTTT. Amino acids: CASSPGTSKDTQYF. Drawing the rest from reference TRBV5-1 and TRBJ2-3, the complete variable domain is KAGVTQTPRYLIKTRGQQVTLSCSPISGHRSVSWYQQTPGQGLQFLFEYFSETQRNKGNFPGRFSGRQFSNSRSEMNVSTLELGDSALYLCASSPGTSKDTQYFGPGTRLTVL.

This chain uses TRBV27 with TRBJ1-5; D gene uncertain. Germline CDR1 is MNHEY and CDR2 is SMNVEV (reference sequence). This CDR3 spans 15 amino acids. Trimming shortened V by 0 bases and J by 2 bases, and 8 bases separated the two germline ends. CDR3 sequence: CASSLSYVGNQPQHF. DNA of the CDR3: TGTGCCAGCAGTTTATCTTACGTAGGCAATCAGCCCCAGCATTTT.

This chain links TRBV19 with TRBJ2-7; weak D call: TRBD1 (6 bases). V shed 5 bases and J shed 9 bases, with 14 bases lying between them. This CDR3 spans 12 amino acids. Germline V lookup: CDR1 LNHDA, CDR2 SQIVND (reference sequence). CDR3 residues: CASSHATGPQYF. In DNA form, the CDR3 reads TGTGCCAGTAGTCACGCAACAGGGCCGCAGTACTTC.

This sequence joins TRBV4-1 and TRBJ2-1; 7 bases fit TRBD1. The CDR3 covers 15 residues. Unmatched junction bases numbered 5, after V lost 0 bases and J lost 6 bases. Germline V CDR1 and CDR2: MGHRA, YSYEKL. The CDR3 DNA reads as TGCGCCAGCAGCCAAGATACGAGACAGGGCAATGAGCAGTTCTTC. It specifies CASSQDTRQGNEQFF.

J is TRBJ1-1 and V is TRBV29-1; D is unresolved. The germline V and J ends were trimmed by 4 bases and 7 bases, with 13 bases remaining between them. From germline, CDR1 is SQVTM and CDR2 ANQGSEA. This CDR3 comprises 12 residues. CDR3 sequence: CSVGRTVGEAFF. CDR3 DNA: TGCAGCGTTGGACGGACTGTTGGTGAAGCTTTCTTT.

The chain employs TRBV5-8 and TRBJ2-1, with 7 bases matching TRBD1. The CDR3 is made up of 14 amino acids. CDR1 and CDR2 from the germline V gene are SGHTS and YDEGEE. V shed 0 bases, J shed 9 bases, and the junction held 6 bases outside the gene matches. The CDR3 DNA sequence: TGTGCCAGCAGCTTGGGAGACAGGGTGGGTGAGCAGTTCTTC. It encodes CASSLGDRVGEQFF.

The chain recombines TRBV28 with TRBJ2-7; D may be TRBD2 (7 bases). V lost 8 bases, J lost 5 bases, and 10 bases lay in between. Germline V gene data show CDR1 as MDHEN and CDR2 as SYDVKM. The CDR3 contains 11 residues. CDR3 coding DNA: TGTGCCAGCGGGGGGGCGGACGAGCAGTACTTC. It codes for CASGGADEQYF. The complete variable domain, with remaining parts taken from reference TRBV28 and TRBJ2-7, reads DVKVTQSSRYLVKRTGEKVFLECVQDMDHENMFWYRQDPGLGLRLIYFSYDVKMKEKGDIPEGYSVSREKKERFSLILESASTNQTSMYLCASGGADEQYFGPGTRLTVT.

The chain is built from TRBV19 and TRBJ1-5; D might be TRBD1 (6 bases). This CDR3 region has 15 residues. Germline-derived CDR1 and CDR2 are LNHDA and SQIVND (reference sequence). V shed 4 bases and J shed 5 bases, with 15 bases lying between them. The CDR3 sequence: CASSNRDKLYQPQHF. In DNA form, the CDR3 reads TGTGCCAGTAGTAACCGGGACAAACTTTATCAGCCCCAGCATTTT.

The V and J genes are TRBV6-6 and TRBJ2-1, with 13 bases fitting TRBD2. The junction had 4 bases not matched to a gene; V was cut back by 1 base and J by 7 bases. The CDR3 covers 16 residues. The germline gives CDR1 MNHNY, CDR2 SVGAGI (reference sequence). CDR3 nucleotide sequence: TGTGCCAGCAGTTACTTGGGACTAGCGGGGTCAAATGAGCAGTTCTTC. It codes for CASSYLGLAGSNEQFF.

The CDR3 nucleotides are TGTGCCAGTTGCCCGTCACCGGGGGACCAAGAGACCCAGTACTTC. Translated: CASCPSPGDQETQYF. The rearrangement links TRBV7-9 to TRBJ2-5, with D possibly being TRBD2 (6 bases). V was cut by 9 bases and J by 0 bases, with 17 bases left in between. The CDR3 spans 15 residues. The V gene's germline CDR1 is SEHNR and CDR2 FQNEAQ (reference sequence).

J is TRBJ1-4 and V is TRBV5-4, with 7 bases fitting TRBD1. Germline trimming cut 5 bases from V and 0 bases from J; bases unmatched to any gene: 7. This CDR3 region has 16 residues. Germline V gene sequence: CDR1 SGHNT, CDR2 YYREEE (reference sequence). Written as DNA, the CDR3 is TGTGCCAGCAGTTCAGGGGGGAGTGCAACTAATGAAAAACTGTTTTTT. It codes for CASSSGGSATNEKLFF.

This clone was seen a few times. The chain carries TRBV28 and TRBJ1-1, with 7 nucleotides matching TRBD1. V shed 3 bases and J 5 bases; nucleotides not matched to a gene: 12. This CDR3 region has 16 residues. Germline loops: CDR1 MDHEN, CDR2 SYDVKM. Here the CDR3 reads CASSFPRQGGRTEAFF. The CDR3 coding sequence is TGTGCCAGCAGTTTTCCGAGACAGGGAGGTCGGACTGAAGCTTTCTTT.

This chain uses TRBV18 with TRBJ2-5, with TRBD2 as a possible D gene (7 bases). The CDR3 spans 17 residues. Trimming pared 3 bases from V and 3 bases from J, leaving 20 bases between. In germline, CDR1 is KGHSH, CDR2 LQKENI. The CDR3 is CASSPYGGGGGEETQYF. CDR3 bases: TGTGCCAGCTCACCCTACGGGGGCGGGGGTGGCGAAGAGACCCAGTACTTC. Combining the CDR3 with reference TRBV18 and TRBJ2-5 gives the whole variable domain NAGVMQNPRHLVRRRGQEARLRCSPMKGHSHVYWYRQLPEEGLKFMVYLQKENIIDESGMPKERFSAEFPKEGPSILRIQQVVRGDSAAYFCASSPYGGGGGEETQYFGPGTRLLVL.

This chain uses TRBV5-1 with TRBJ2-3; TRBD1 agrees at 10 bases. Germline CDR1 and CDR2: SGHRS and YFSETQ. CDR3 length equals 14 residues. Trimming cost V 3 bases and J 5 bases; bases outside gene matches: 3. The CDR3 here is CASSSGQGRDTQYF. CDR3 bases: TGCGCCAGCAGCTCGGGACAGGGGCGAGATACGCAGTATTTT.

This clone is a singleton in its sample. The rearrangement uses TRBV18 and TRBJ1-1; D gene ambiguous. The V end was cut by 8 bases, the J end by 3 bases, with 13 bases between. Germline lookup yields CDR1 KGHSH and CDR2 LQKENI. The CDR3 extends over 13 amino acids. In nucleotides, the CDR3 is TGTGCCAGCCTTCCGAACCGGGACACTGAAGCTTTCTTT. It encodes CASLPNRDTEAFF.

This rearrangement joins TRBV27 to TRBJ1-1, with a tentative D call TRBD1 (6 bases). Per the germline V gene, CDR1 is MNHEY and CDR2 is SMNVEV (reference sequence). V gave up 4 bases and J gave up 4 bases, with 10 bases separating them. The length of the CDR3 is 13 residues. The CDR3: CASSSGQFTEAFF. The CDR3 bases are TGTGCCAGCAGTTCCGGACAGTTCACTGAAGCTTTCTTT.